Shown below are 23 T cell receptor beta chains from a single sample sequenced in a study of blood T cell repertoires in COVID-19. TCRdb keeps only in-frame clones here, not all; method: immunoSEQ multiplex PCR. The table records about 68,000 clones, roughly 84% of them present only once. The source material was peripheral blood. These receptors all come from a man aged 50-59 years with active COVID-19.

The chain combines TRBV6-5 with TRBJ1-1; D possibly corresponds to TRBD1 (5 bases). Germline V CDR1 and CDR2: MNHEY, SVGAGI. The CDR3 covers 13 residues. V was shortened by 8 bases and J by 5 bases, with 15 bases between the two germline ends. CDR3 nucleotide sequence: TGTGCCAGCCGGTTAGGGAGGGGAACTGAAGCTTTCTTT. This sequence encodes CASRLGRGTEAFF.

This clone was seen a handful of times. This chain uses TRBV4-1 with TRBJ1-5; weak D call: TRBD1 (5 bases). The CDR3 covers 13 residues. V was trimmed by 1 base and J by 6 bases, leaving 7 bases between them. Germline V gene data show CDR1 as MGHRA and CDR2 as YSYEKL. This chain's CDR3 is CASSQAGFQPQHF. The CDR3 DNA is TGCGCCAGCAGCCAAGCAGGGTTTCAGCCCCAGCATTTT.

The CDR3 DNA reads TGCAGCGTTGGGAGTCGGGGACAGGGGGACACCGGGGAGCTGTTTTTT. Translation: CSVGSRGQGDTGELFF. V usage is TRBV29-1 and J usage is TRBJ2-2; 11 nucleotides agree with TRBD1. Trimming removed 4 bases from V and 3 bases from J; junction bases left unmatched: 7. The CDR3 consists of 16 residues. Germline CDR1 reads SQVTM; CDR2 reads ANQGSEA.

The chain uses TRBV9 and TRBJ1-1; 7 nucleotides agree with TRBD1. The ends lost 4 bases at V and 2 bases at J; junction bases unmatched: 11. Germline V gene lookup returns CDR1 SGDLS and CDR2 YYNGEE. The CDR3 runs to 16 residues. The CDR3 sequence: CASSSYPGQFNTEAFF. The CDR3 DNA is TGTGCCAGCAGCTCCTACCCGGGACAGTTTAACACTGAAGCTTTCTTT.

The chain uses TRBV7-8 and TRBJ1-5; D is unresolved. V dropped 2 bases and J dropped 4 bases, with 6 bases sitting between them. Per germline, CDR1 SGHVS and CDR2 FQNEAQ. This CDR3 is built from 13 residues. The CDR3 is CASSLRSNQPQHF. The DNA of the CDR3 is TGTGCCAGCAGCTTACGCAGTAATCAGCCCCAGCATTTT.

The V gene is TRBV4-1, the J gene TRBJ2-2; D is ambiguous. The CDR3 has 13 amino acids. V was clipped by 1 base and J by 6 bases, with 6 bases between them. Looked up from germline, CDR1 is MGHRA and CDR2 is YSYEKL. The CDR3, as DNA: TGCGCCAGCAGCCAAGCCCGCGCCGGGGAGCTGTTTTTT. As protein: CASSQARAGELFF.

The CDR3 sequence is CASSDQGYSGANVLTF. The CDR3 coding sequence is TGTGCCAGCAGTGATCAGGGGTATTCTGGGGCCAACGTCCTGACTTTC. This sequence joins TRBV2 and TRBJ2-6, with D perhaps matching TRBD1 (6 bases). CDR1 is SNHLY, CDR2 FYNNEI, per germline. This CDR3 is built from 16 residues. V dropped 3 bases and J dropped 1 base, with 10 bases sitting between them.

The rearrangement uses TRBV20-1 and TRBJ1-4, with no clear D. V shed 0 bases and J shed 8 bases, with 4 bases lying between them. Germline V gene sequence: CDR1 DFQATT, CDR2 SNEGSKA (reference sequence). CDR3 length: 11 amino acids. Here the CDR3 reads CSARDREKLFF. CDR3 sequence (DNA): TGCAGTGCTAGAGACAGGGAAAAACTGTTTTTT.

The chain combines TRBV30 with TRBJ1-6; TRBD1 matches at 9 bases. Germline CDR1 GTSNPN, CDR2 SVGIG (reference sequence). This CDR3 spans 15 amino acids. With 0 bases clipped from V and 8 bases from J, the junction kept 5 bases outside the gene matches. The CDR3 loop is CAWSVRDRVDSPLHF. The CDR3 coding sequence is TGTGCCTGGAGTGTACGGGACAGGGTCGATTCACCCCTCCACTTT. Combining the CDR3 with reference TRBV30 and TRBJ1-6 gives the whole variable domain SQTIHQWPATLVQPVGSPLSLECTVEGTSNPNLYWYRQAAGRGLQLLFYSVGIGQISSEVPQNLSASRPQDRQFILSSKKLLLSDSGFYLCAWSVRDRVDSPLHFGNGTRLTVT.

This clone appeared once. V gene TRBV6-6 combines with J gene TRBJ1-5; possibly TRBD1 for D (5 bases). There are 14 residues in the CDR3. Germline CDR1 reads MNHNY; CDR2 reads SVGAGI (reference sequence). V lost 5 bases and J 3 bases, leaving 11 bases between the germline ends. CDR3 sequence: CASSPTGSNQPQHF. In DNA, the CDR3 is TGTGCCAGCAGTCCAACAGGTTCCAATCAGCCCCAGCATTTT.

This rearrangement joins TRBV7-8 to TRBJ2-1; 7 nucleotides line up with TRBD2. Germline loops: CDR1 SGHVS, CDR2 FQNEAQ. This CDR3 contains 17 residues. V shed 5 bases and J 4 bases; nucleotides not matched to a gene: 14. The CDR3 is CASSDRRFGGSYNEQFF. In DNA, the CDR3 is TGTGCCAGCAGCGATAGGAGGTTTGGCGGGAGTTACAATGAGCAGTTCTTC.

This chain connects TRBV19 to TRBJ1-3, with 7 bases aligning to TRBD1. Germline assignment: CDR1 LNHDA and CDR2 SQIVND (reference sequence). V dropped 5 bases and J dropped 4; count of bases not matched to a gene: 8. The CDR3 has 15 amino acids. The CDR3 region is CASSQPDRRGNTIYF. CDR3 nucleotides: TGTGCCAGTAGTCAACCGGACAGGAGGGGAAACACCATATATTTT.

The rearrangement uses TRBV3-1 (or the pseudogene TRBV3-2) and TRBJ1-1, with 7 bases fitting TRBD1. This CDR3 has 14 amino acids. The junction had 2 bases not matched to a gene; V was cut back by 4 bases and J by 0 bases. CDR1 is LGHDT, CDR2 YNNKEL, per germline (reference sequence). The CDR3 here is CASSRQGMNTEAFF. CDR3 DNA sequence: TGTGCCAGCAGCCGACAGGGTATGAACACTGAAGCTTTCTTT.

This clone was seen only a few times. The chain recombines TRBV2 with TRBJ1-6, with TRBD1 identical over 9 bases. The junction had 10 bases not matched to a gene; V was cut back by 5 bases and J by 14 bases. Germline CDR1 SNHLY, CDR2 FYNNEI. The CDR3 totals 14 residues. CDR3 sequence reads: CASSLMDRGSSLHF. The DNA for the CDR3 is TGTGCCAGCAGTCTAATGGACAGGGGAAGTTCCCTCCACTTT.

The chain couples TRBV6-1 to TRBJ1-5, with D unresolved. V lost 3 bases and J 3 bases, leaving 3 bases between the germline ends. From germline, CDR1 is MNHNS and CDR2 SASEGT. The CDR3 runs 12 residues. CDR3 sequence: CASSDINQPQHF. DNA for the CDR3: TGTGCCAGCAGTGATATCAATCAGCCCCAGCATTTT.

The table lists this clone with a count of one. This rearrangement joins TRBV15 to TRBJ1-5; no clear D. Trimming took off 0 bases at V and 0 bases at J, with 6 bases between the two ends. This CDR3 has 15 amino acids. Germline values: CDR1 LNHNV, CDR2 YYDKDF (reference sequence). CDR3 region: CATSRDSFSNQPQHF. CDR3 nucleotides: TGTGCCACCAGCAGAGATTCATTTAGCAATCAGCCCCAGCATTTT. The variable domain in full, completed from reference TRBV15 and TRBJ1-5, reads DAMVIQNPRYQVTQFGKPVTLSCSQTLNHNVMYWYQQKSSQAPKLLFHYYDKDFNNEADTPDNFQSRRPNTSFCFLDIRSPGLGDTAMYLCATSRDSFSNQPQHFGDGTRLSIL.

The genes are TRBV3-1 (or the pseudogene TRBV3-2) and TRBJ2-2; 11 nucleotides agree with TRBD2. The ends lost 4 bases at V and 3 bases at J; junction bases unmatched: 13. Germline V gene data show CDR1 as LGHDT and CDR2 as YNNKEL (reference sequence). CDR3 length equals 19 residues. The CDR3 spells CASSRVGFLAGGYTGELFF. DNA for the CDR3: TGTGCCAGCAGCCGGGTAGGGTTCCTAGCGGGAGGATACACCGGGGAGCTGTTTTTT.

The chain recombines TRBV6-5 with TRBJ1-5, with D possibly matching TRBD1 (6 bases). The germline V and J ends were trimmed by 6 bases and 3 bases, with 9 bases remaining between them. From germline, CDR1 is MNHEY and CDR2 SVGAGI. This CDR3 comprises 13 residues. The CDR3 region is CASRQGNNQPQHF. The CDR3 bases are TGTGCCAGCAGACAGGGAAACAATCAGCCCCAGCATTTT.

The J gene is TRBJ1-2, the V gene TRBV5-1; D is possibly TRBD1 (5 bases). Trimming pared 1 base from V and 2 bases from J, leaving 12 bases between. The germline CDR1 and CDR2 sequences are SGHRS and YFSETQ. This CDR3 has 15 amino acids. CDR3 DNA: TGCGCCAGCAGCTTGTTTTGGGGCCCCAACTATGGCTACACCTTC. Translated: CASSLFWGPNYGYTF.

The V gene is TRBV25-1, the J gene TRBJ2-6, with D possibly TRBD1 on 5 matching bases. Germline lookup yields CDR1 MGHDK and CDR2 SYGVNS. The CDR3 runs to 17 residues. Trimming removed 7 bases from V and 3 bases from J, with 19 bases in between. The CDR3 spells CASTNRPGLHGANVLTF. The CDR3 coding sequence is TGTGCCAGCACCAACAGACCAGGGCTTCATGGGGCCAACGTCCTGACTTTC. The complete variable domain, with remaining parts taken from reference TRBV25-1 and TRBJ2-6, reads EADIYQTPRYLVIGTGKKITLECSQTMGHDKMYWYQQDPGMELHLIHYSYGVNSTEKGDLSSESTVSRIRTEHFPLTLESARPSHTSQYLCASTNRPGLHGANVLTFGAGSRLTVL.

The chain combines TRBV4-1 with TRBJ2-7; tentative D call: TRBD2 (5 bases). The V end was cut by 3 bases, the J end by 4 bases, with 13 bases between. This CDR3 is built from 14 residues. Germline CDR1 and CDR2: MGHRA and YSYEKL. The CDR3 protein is CASSQGSRMYEQYF. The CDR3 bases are TGCGCCAGCAGCCAGGGGAGTCGGATGTACGAGCAGTACTTC.

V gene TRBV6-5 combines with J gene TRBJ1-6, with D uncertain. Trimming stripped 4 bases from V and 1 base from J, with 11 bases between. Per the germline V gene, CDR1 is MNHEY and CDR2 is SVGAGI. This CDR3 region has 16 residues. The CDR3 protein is CASSSRFGSYNSPLHF. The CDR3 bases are TGTGCCAGCAGTTCTCGCTTCGGTTCCTATAATTCACCCCTCCACTTT.

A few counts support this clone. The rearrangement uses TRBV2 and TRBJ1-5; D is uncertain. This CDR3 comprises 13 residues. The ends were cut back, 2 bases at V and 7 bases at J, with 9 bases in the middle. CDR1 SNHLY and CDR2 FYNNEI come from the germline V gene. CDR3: CASSESRSQPQHF. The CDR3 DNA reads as TGTGCCAGCAGTGAATCTCGGTCGCAGCCCCAGCATTTT.